The entry that follows covers one T cell receptor beta chain sequence. Original data processing: Reference gene primer amplification yielded estimated nucleated cell counts. Sequencing used immunoSEQ multiplex PCR; TCRdb keeps in-frame clones, though not all of them. V, J and clone size are those of that table, while D and trimming were read from the DNA. The data hold roughly 100,000 clones, with approximately 89% observed a single time. These data are taken from a study of blood T cell repertoires in COVID-19. Study summary: Sites across the United States, Italy and Spain contributed samples from acute and convalescent COVID-19. T cells, B-cell-depleted T cells, or PBMCs provided the cDNA or gDNA that served as material.

The CDR3 covers 15 residues. The germline V and J ends were trimmed by 7 bases and 1 base, with 17 bases remaining between them. Germline CDR1 reads MNHEY; CDR2 reads SVGAGI. The sequence was collected from a woman aged 80 or over in a cohort sampled during active COVID-19. The V gene is TRBV6-5, the J gene TRBJ2-7; D might be TRBD1 (6 bases). Sequencing input: peripheral blood. The CDR3 loop is CASTLGQMGSYEQYF. Here the CDR3 DNA reads TGTGCCAGCACCTTAGGACAGATGGGATCCTACGAGCAGTACTTC.